These 10 T cell receptor beta chains share one sample of origin, sequenced in a study of long-term antiretroviral therapy in people with HIV. At survey level, the immunoSEQ assay was run in its v3.0 version. Generated by immunoSEQ multiplex PCR, the TCRdb table keeps only in-frame clones and is missing some. This repertoire shows 20,000 to 25,000 clones, about 88% found once; its top ten account for 6.4%. The specimen was unsorted PBMCs, collected 0.6 years after starting antiretroviral therapy. These receptors originate from a man in his 60s with HIV.

The V gene is TRBV5-4, the J gene TRBJ2-7; either TRBD1 or TRBD2 may supply D (6 bases each). The length of the CDR3 is 15 residues. Germline CDR1 and CDR2: SGHNT and YYREEE (reference sequence). Trimming took off 5 bases at V and 0 bases at J, with 15 bases between the two ends. The CDR3 spells CASRSGAGSSYEQYF. The CDR3 DNA reads TGTGCCAGCAGGTCGGGGGCGGGAAGCTCCTACGAGCAGTACTTC. The complete variable domain, with remaining parts taken from reference TRBV5-4 and TRBJ2-7, reads ETGVTQSPTHLIKTRGQQVTLRCSSQSGHNTVSWYQQALGQGPQFIFQYYREEENGRGNFPPRFSGLQFPNYSSELNVNALELDDSALYLCASRSGAGSSYEQYFGPGTRLTVT.

The V gene is TRBV5-1, the J gene TRBJ1-2, with D possibly TRBD1 on 5 matching bases. The germline V and J ends were trimmed by 0 bases and 7 bases, with 10 bases remaining between them. The CDR3 has 13 amino acids. Looked up from germline, CDR1 is SGHRS and CDR2 is YFSETQ. The CDR3 DNA is TGCGCCAGCAGCTTGGACAGGCAAGGTGGCTACACCTTC. Translated, it gives CASSLDRQGGYTF.

V gene TRBV10-1 combines with J gene TRBJ1-1; D gene uncertain. The CDR3 length is 13 residues. Trimming removed 6 bases at V and 4 bases at J, with 12 bases between. Germline lookup yields CDR1 WNHNN and CDR2 SYGVQD (reference sequence). The CDR3 DNA follows: TGCGCCAGCAGGGGAAGTTTGTCCACTGAAGCTTTCTTT. Translating gives CASRGSLSTEAFF.

A single count supports this clone. The gene calls are TRBV6-5 and TRBJ1-5; 8 bases fit TRBD1. The length of the CDR3 is 14 residues. J gave up 2 bases and V 5 bases, and 2 bases lay outside the gene matches. CDR1 and CDR2 (germline): MNHEY, SVGAGI. The CDR3 bases are TGTGCCAGCAGTCAGACAGGGGGCAATCAGCCCCAGCATTTT. Protein: CASSQTGGNQPQHF.

CDR3 residues: CAWSVLGGSYEQYF. The CDR3 bases are TGTGCCTGGAGTGTACTCGGGGGCTCCTACGAGCAGTACTTC. The chain has TRBV30 and TRBJ2-7; D is perhaps TRBD2 (6 bases). Trimming removed 0 bases from V and 0 bases from J, with 9 bases in between. The CDR3 is made up of 14 amino acids. In germline, CDR1 is GTSNPN, CDR2 SVGIG (reference sequence). Full variable domain (outside the CDR3, taken from reference TRBV30 and TRBJ2-7): SQTIHQWPATLVQPVGSPLSLECTVEGTSNPNLYWYRQAAGRGLQLLFYSVGIGQISSEVPQNLSASRPQDRQFILSSKKLLLSDSGFYLCAWSVLGGSYEQYFGPGTRLTVT.

The CDR3 protein is CASRRDRGNEKLFF. The CDR3 coding sequence is TGTGCCAGCCGCCGGGACAGGGGGAATGAAAAACTGTTTTTT. This chain joins TRBV7-9 and TRBJ1-4; 11 nucleotides align to TRBD1. The CDR3 covers 14 residues. Germline V CDR1 and CDR2: SEHNR, FQNEAQ (reference sequence). The V gene end was trimmed by 8 bases and the J gene end by 5 bases; junction bases not matched to a gene: 4.

V and J are TRBV10-2 and TRBJ2-7, with 12 bases identical to TRBD2. This CDR3 is built from 15 residues. V dropped 6 bases and J dropped 4; count of bases not matched to a gene: 7. Looked up from germline, CDR1 is WSHSY and CDR2 is SAAADI. DNA for the CDR3: TGCGCCAGCAGACTGGGACTAGCGGGTCCTTACGAGCAGTACTTC. Its translation is CASRLGLAGPYEQYF.

This CDR3 reads CASSYRTGGTGELFF. The CDR3 DNA reads as TGTGCCAGCAGTTACAGGACAGGGGGAACCGGGGAGCTGTTTTTT. The chain joins TRBV6-5 to TRBJ2-2; 10 positions agree with TRBD1. In germline, CDR1 is MNHEY, CDR2 SVGAGI. The CDR3 runs 15 residues. Trimming cost V 2 bases and J 5 bases; bases outside gene matches: 2.

The V call is TRBV19, the J call TRBJ2-7; maybe TRBD2 (6 bases). The CDR3 consists of 16 residues. Germline CDR1 and CDR2: LNHDA and SQIVND (reference sequence). V was cut by 4 bases and J by 2 bases, with 18 bases left in between. As DNA, the CDR3 is TGTGCCAGTAGTACTACAAGCGGGCGGACTACCTACGAGCAGTACTTC. Its protein is CASSTTSGRTTYEQYF.

V and J are TRBV27 and TRBJ2-7; D might be TRBD1 (6 bases). Between the trimmed V and J ends, which lost 6 bases and 3 bases, there was a span of 15 bases. Germline CDR1 and CDR2: MNHEY and SMNVEV (reference sequence). There are 14 residues in the CDR3. The CDR3, as DNA: TGTGCCAGCAGCCATAACAGGGCTTTCTACGAGCAGTACTTC. This translates into CASSHNRAFYEQYF.